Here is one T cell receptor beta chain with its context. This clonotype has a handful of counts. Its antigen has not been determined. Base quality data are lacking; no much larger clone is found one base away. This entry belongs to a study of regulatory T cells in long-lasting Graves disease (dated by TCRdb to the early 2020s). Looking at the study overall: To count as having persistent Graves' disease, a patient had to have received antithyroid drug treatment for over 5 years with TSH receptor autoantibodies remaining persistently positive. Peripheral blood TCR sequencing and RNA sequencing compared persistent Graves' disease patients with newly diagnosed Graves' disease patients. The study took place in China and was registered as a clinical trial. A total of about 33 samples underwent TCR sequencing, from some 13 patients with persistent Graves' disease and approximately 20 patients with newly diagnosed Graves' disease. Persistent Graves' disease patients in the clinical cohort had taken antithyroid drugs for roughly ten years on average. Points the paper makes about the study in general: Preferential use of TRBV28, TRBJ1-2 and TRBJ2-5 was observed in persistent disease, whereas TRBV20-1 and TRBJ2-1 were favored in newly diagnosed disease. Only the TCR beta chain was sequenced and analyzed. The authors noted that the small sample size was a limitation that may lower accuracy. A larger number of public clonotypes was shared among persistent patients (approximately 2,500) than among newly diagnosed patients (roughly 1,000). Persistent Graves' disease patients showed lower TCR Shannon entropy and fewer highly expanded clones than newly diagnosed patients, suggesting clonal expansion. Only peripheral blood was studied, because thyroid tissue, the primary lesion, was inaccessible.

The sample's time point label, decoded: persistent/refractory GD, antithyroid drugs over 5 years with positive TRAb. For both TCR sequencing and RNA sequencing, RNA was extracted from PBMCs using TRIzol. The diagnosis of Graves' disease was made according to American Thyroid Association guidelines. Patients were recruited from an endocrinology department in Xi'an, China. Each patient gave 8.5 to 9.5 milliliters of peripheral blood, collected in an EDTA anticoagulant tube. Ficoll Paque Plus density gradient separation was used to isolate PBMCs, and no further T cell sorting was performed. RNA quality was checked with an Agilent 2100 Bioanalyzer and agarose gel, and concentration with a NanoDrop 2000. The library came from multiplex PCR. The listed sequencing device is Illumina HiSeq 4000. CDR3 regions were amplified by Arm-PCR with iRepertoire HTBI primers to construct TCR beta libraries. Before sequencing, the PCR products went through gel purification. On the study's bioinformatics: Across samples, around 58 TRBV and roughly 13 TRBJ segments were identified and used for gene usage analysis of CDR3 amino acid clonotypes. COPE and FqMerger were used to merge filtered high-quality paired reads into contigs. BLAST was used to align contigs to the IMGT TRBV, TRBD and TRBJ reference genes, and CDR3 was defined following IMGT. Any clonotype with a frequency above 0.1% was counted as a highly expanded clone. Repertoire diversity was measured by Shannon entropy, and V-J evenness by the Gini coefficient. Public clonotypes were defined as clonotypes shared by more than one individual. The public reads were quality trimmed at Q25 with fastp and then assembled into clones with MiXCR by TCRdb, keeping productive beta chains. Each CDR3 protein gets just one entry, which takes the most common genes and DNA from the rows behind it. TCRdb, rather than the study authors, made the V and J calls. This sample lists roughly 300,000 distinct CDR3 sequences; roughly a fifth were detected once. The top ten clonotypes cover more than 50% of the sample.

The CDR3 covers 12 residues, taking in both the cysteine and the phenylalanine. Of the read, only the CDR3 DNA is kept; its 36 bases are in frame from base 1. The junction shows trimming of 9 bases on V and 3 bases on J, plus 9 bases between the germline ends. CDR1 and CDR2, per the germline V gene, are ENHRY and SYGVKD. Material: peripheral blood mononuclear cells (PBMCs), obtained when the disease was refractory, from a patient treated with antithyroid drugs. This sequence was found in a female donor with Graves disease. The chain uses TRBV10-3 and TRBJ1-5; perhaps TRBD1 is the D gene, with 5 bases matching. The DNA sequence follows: TGTGCCATAGGGACGGACAATCAGCCCCAGCATTTT. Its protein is CAIGTDNQPQHF.